Listed here are 32 T cell receptor beta chains from one sample, sequenced in a study of CD8 T cells in ankylosing spondylitis. TCRdb passed the 5' RACE reads through MiXCR, listing each CDR3 protein once. The sample carries about 140,000 distinct CDR3 sequences, 7% to 10% recorded once. The sample comprised synovial fluid, either unsorted or a sorted T cell fraction (not recorded which). The receptors here all came from a male donor with ankylosing spondylitis.

This clonotype occurred many times. The chain is built from TRBV7-9 and TRBJ1-4; D is ambiguous. Deletions cut 5 bases from V and 7 bases from J, with 11 bases between. This CDR3 spans 13 amino acids. Per the germline V gene, CDR1 is SEHNR and CDR2 is FQNEAQ (reference sequence). CDR3 sequence: CASSRGEIEKLFF. Here the CDR3 DNA reads TGTGCCAGCAGCCGTGGGGAAATTGAAAAACTGTTTTTT.

This clonotype showed up many times. The chain has TRBV5-5 and TRBJ1-1, with TRBD1 identical over 9 bases. Per the germline V gene, CDR1 is SGHKS and CDR2 is YYEKEE (reference sequence). This CDR3 region has 16 residues. With V trimmed by 4 bases and J by 1 base, 8 bases remained unmatched. The CDR3 DNA reads as TGTGCCAGCAGCGGAGGGACAGGGAGAGGGAACACTGAAGCTTTCTTT. As protein: CASSGGTGRGNTEAFF.

This clonotype was observed many times. The chain couples TRBV20-1 to TRBJ2-7; no clear D gene. The germline gives CDR1 DFQATT, CDR2 SNEGSKA (reference sequence). The CDR3 extends over 14 amino acids. Trimming stripped 5 bases from V and 3 bases from J, with 17 bases between. CDR3 sequence (DNA): TGCAGTGCTCCCTTAAGTGGGGATTTCTACGAGCAGTACTTC. Amino acid sequence: CSAPLSGDFYEQYF.

This clonotype was observed a handful of times. The V call is TRBV9, the J call TRBJ2-1; perhaps TRBD2 as D (6 bases). The CDR3 has 16 residues. The V and J ends lost 0 bases and 0 bases respectively, with 10 bases between them. In germline, CDR1 is SGDLS, CDR2 YYNGEE. In DNA form, the CDR3 reads TGTGCCAGCAGCGTAGGGGGACTTCCCTCCTACAATGAGCAGTTCTTC. Encoded protein: CASSVGGLPSYNEQFF.

This clonotype was seen more than once but under ten times. The rearrangement uses TRBV6-5 and TRBJ1-2, with no clear D. This CDR3 has 15 amino acids. Germline V gives CDR1 MNHEY, CDR2 SVGAGI. The V end lost 2 bases, the J end lost 0 bases, and 10 bases lay between the germline ends. As DNA, the CDR3 is TGTGCCAGCAGTTACGATGGCAGAGCTAACTATGGCTACACCTTC. Protein: CASSYDGRANYGYTF.

At least ten counts were recorded for this clonotype. The chain recombines TRBV7-2 with TRBJ1-2; no reliable D call. Germline CDR1 SGHTA, CDR2 FQGNSA. The CDR3 loop spans 12 amino acids. Trimming shortened V by 5 bases and J by 7 bases, and 11 bases separated the two germline ends. The CDR3 DNA reads TGTGCCAGCAGCCCCGGCGGATTTGGCTACACCTTC. Amino acids: CASSPGGFGYTF.

The gene calls are TRBV19 and TRBJ2-7; 9 nucleotides line up with TRBD2. Losses at the gene ends were 6 bases for V and 3 bases for J; bases not matched to a gene: 3. The V gene's germline CDR1 is LNHDA and CDR2 SQIVND (reference sequence). The CDR3 is 13 amino acids. CDR3 sequence (DNA): TGTGCCAGTAGAGCTAGCGGGAACTACGAGCAGTACTTC. This codes for CASRASGNYEQYF.

The V call is TRBV20-1, the J call TRBJ1-6; 8 nucleotides line up with TRBD1. This CDR3 has 13 amino acids. Germline-derived CDR1 and CDR2 are DFQATT and SNEGSKA (reference sequence). CDR3 DNA: TGCAGCCCAACCCGGGACAGGAATTCACCCCTCCACTTT. It codes for CSPTRDRNSPLHF.

CDR3 residues: CASSYSGMRSDTQYF. The CDR3 coding sequence is TGTGCCAGCAGCTATAGCGGGATGAGGTCAGATACGCAGTATTTT. The rearrangement uses TRBV7-9 and TRBJ2-3, with 8 bases identical to TRBD2. Trimming removed 4 bases from V and 4 bases from J; junction bases left unmatched: 7. Germline CDR1 reads SEHNR; CDR2 reads FQNEAQ (reference sequence). This CDR3 has 15 amino acids.

This clonotype has ten or more counts. DNA for the CDR3: TGCGCCAGCACCCCCGGGACAGGGTGGAACTACGAGCAGTACTTC. Its translation: CASTPGTGWNYEQYF. The chain links TRBV5-1 to TRBJ2-7; 9 nucleotides align to TRBD1. Trimming took 6 bases from V and 3 from J; bases not matched to a gene: 10. The germline V gene has CDR1 SGHRS and CDR2 YFSETQ. This CDR3 spans 15 amino acids.

J is TRBJ2-1 and V is TRBV20-1; 9 bases are shared with TRBD2. The CDR3 sequence is 19 residues long. Germline trimming cut 4 bases from V and 0 bases from J; bases unmatched to any gene: 16. From germline, CDR1 is DFQATT and CDR2 SNEGSKA (reference sequence). The CDR3: CSATTAQPLAGSSYNEQFF. The CDR3 DNA reads as TGCAGTGCTACCACTGCGCAGCCCCTAGCGGGGAGCTCCTACAATGAGCAGTTCTTC.

This clonotype appeared many times. The chain recombines TRBV12-3 or TRBV12-4 with TRBJ1-5, with D possibly being TRBD1 (6 bases). V dropped 6 bases and J dropped 7 bases, with 22 bases sitting between them. The CDR3 covers 16 residues. Here the CDR3 reads CASSYLSTGRDQPQHF. CDR3 nucleotide sequence: TGTGCCAGCAGCTACCTATCGACAGGCCGGGACCAGCCCCAGCATTTT.

The chain employs TRBV5-1 and TRBJ1-4; D gene ambiguous. The CDR3 length is 17 residues. V lost 4 bases to trimming and J lost 0 bases, with 16 bases between them. Germline CDR1 is SGHRS and CDR2 is YFSETQ. DNA for the CDR3: TGCGCCAGCAGCCCGTCGACATCCCGCGCAACTAATGAAAAACTGTTTTTT. Translation gives CASSPSTSRATNEKLFF.

V and J are TRBV11-1 and TRBJ2-2; 9 nucleotides line up with TRBD1. V shed 6 bases and J 4 bases; nucleotides not matched to a gene: 9. This CDR3 is built from 16 residues. From germline, CDR1 is SGHAT and CDR2 FQDESV (reference sequence). CDR3 DNA sequence: TGTGCCAGCAGGTACCGGGACAGGGTCTTCACCGGGGAGCTGTTTTTT. This encodes CASRYRDRVFTGELFF.

The J gene is TRBJ2-6, the V gene TRBV7-9; 12 bases are a match to TRBD1. Germline V CDR1 and CDR2: SEHNR, FQNEAQ (reference sequence). V shed 5 bases, J shed 8 bases, and the junction held 4 bases outside the gene matches. The CDR3 loop spans 15 amino acids. The CDR3 DNA follows: TGTGCCAGCAGCGTGGGACAGGGGGCTACCAACGTCCTGACTTTC. It encodes CASSVGQGATNVLTF.

The sample holds many counts of this clonotype. The V gene is TRBV5-1, the J gene TRBJ1-5; the D is unclear. CDR3 size: 15 residues. Trimming removed 3 bases from V and 4 bases from J, with 14 bases in between. Per the germline V gene, CDR1 is SGHRS and CDR2 is YFSETQ. CDR3 nucleotide sequence: TGCGCCAGCAGCTACGGACCGGGCCCTAATCAGCCCCAGCATTTT. It translates to CASSYGPGPNQPQHF.

This clonotype has just a few counts. The V and J genes are TRBV6-1 and TRBJ2-1; a possible D gene is TRBD1 (5 bases). CDR1 and CDR2 from the germline V gene are MNHNS and SASEGT. Trimming took 6 bases from V and 6 from J, leaving 18 bases between them. The CDR3 is 15 residues long. This CDR3 reads CASRVRAATVNEQFF. The CDR3 DNA is TGTGCCAGCAGAGTCAGGGCCGCGACGGTCAATGAGCAGTTCTTC.

This clonotype was seen more than once but under ten times. This chain uses TRBV12-5 with TRBJ1-3; the match to TRBD1 covers 9 bases. Germline V gene data show CDR1 as LGHNT and CDR2 as FRNRAP. The CDR3 totals 16 residues. V lost 6 bases and J lost 4; bases outside the gene matches: 10. The CDR3 DNA is TGTGCTAGTGGACGAACGGGACAGGGATACGGAAACACCATATATTTT. As protein: CASGRTGQGYGNTIYF.

Worth noting for this clonotype: A read error may produce the germline difference seen at one junction end. The rearrangement links TRBV6-2 or TRBV6-3 to TRBJ2-7; D may be TRBD2 (6 bases). From germline, CDR1 is MNHEY and CDR2 SVGEGT. This CDR3 region has 13 residues. The CDR3 DNA follows: TGTGCCAGCAGTCCGAGGCGGGACCTCCCCGTGAACTTC. It specifies CASSPRRDLPVNF.

The V and J genes are TRBV20-1 and TRBJ2-7, with D possibly matching TRBD1 (6 bases). CDR1 DFQATT and CDR2 SNEGSKA come from the germline V gene (reference sequence). The CDR3 sequence is 14 residues long. Between the trimmed V and J ends, which lost 6 bases and 3 bases, there was a span of 18 bases. DNA for the CDR3: TGCAGTGCCCCTCAGGGGCCAACTCGCTACGAGCAGTACTTC. This gives the protein CSAPQGPTRYEQYF.

The chain couples TRBV3-1 to TRBJ1-1, with D unclear. This CDR3 comprises 14 residues. The V end lost 3 bases, the J end lost 9 bases, and 17 bases lay between the germline ends. Germline lookup yields CDR1 LGHDT and CDR2 YNNKEL (reference sequence). The CDR3 coding sequence is TGTGCCAGCAGCCAGTCGGGAGGGCCGTACCAAGCTTTCTTT. Protein product: CASSQSGGPYQAFF.

In DNA form, the CDR3 reads TGCAGTGCTAGAGAGGGGGACAGGGGGTGGTACTTC. The encoded protein is CSAREGDRGWYF. The V call is TRBV20-1, the J call TRBJ2-7, with TRBD1 matching 11 bases. The CDR3 is 12 residues long. Germline loops: CDR1 DFQATT, CDR2 SNEGSKA (reference sequence). The V gene end was trimmed by 0 bases and the J gene end by 12 bases; junction bases not matched to a gene: 4.

The chain carries TRBV3-2 and TRBJ2-2. TRBV3-2 is noted as a pseudogene. The CDR3 contains 15 residues. The CDR3 loop reads CATCRTFPNTGELFF. Written as DNA, the CDR3 is TGTGCCACCTGCCGGACCTTTCCGAACACCGGGGAGCTGTTTTTT.

This CDR3 reads CASSLFSGQGITGELFF. The CDR3 DNA follows: TGTGCCAGCAGCTTATTCTCGGGACAGGGAATCACCGGGGAGCTGTTTTTT. V and J are TRBV7-9 and TRBJ2-2; the match to TRBD1 covers 9 bases. CDR1 SEHNR and CDR2 FQNEAQ come from the germline V gene (reference sequence). Trimming at V came to 2 bases and at J to 4 bases, leaving 8 bases not matched to a gene. This CDR3 spans 17 amino acids.

A remark on this clonotype: This may be a read error, as it is one base from a much larger clone. This rearrangement joins TRBV3-1 to TRBJ2-7, with TRBD1 matching over 9 bases. Per germline, CDR1 LGHDT and CDR2 YNNKEL (reference sequence). V shed 4 bases, J shed 3 bases, and the junction held 10 bases outside the gene matches. This CDR3 is built from 16 residues. The CDR3 loop reads CASSPLGTGFIYEQYF. The CDR3 nucleotides read TGTGCCAGCAGCCCACTAGGGACAGGGTTTATCTACGAGCAGTACTTC.

This clonotype was seen at least ten times. The V and J genes are TRBV5-4 and TRBJ2-5; 12 bases are shared with TRBD2. This CDR3 has 15 amino acids. Germline loops: CDR1 SGHNT, CDR2 YYREEE (reference sequence). The V gene end was trimmed by 4 bases and the J gene end by 9 bases; junction bases not matched to a gene: 10. Written as DNA, the CDR3 is TGTGCCAGCAGCCACCGACTAGCGGGGGTTTCGCCCCAGTACTTC. It yields the protein CASSHRLAGVSPQYF.

This clonotype has more than one count but fewer than ten. The chain employs TRBV5-1 and TRBJ2-7, with 8 bases lining up with TRBD2. In germline, CDR1 is SGHRS, CDR2 YFSETQ. CDR3 length equals 15 residues. The V and J ends lost 1 base and 3 bases, in that order; junction bases with no gene match: 6. The CDR3 coding sequence is TGCGCCAGCAGCTTGACTAGCGGAGCGTACTACGAGCAGTACTTC. Its translation: CASSLTSGAYYEQYF. Variable domain in full (rest from reference TRBV5-1 and TRBJ2-7): KAGVTQTPRYLIKTRGQQVTLSCSPISGHRSVSWYQQTPGQGLQFLFEYFSETQRNKGNFPGRFSGRQFSNSRSEMNVSTLELGDSALYLCASSLTSGAYYEQYFGPGTRLTVT.

The chain employs TRBV5-6 and TRBJ2-7; unclear D gene. V lost 4 bases, J lost 3 bases, and 14 bases lay in between. This CDR3 has 14 amino acids. Looked up from germline, CDR1 is SGHDT and CDR2 is YYEEEE. This CDR3 is CASSPGLLGYEQYF. The CDR3 bases are TGTGCCAGCAGCCCCGGTCTCCTCGGCTACGAGCAGTACTTC.

This clonotype was seen a handful of times. V gene TRBV6-2 or TRBV6-3 combines with J gene TRBJ1-6, with a weak D call TRBD1 (5 bases). This CDR3 is built from 20 residues. The V end lost 0 bases, the J end lost 0 bases, and 18 bases lay between the germline ends. CDR1 is MNHEY and CDR2 is SVGEGT in the germline V gene. CDR3 loop: CASSYSPGRGASSYNSPLHF. Written as DNA, the CDR3 is TGTGCCAGCAGTTACTCCCCCGGGCGCGGGGCGAGCTCCTATAATTCACCCCTCCACTTT.

The rearrangement uses TRBV7-2 and TRBJ2-7, with a tentative D call TRBD2 (6 bases). Germline V gene sequence: CDR1 SGHTA, CDR2 FQGNSA. Trimming removed 1 base at V and 3 bases at J, with 10 bases between. The CDR3 length is 14 residues. CDR3 coding DNA: TGTGCCAGCAGCTTAGTATGGACTATCTACGAGCAGTACTTC. Protein product: CASSLVWTIYEQYF.

This clonotype came up a few times. The chain links TRBV11-1 to TRBJ2-2; D call uncertain. The CDR3 consists of 12 residues. Germline CDR1 SGHAT, CDR2 FQDESV (reference sequence). Trimming took off 1 base at V and 8 bases at J, with 5 bases between the two ends. The DNA of the CDR3 is TGTGCCAGCAGCTTAGTGGTTGGGGAGCTGTTTTTT. It encodes CASSLVVGELFF.

This clonotype has at least ten counts. The CDR3 reads CASSLGGGDQPQHF. CDR3 DNA sequence: TGCGCCAGCAGCTTGGGCGGAGGAGATCAGCCCCAGCATTTT. The genes are TRBV5-1 and TRBJ1-5; the D is unclear. V was cut by 0 bases and J by 5 bases, with 9 bases left in between. This CDR3 is built from 14 residues. Germline V gives CDR1 SGHRS, CDR2 YFSETQ.